Listed below are T cell receptor beta chains from one sample, sequenced in a study of CD4 T cells in relation to SARS-CoV-2 and coronaviruses. For these TCRs, the target antigens are not known. Some clones are missing from TCRdb's copy, which holds only in-frame ones; the method was immunoSEQ multiplex PCR. The sample records fewer than 20,000 clones, 60% to 80% being singletons. Sequencing was done on a sample of CD4+ T cells from PBMCs, cultured in vitro. Source of these receptors: a human donor in good health. CDR3s include the opening cysteine and the closing phenylalanine or tryptophan. Each record gives: J gene, V gene, D gene, clone size, CDR3 DNA, CDR3 protein. D genes are given only for firm matches. Clone sizes are given selectively: once, few, many, or a class where the clone is expanded.

TRBJ2-2 TRBV15 - - TGTGCCACCAGCAGAGAGTTAGGGGTACGCGGAAGCACCGGGGAGCTGTTTTTT CATSRELGVRGSTGELFF
TRBJ2-3 TRBV3-1/TRBV3-2 TRBD2 - TGTGCCAGCAGCCGCGGGACTAGCGGGAGCAGCACAGATACGCAGTATTTT CASSRGTSGSSTDTQYF
TRBJ1-1 TRBV12-3/TRBV12-4 - - TGTGCCAGCAGTGGGCCCGGGGGCACTGAAGCTTTCTTT CASSGPGGTEAFF
TRBJ1-3 TRBV5-1 - - TGCGCCAGCAGCCTGAGTGGGGCTATCTCTGGAAACACCATATATTTT CASSLSGAISGNTIYF
TRBJ2-7 TRBV2 - - TGTGCCAGCACCTTTGGCAGCTCCTACGAGCAGTACTTC CASTFGSSYEQYF
TRBJ2-7 TRBV15 TRBD2 - TGTGCCACCAGCAGCCTAGCGGGGGACTCCTACGAGCAGTACTTC CATSSLAGDSYEQYF
TRBJ2-3 TRBV3-1/TRBV3-2 TRBD1 - TGTGCCAGCAGCCATTCTCGACAGGGTATCACAGATACGCAGTATTTT CASSHSRQGITDTQYF
TRBJ2-1 TRBV3-1/TRBV3-2 TRBD2 - TGTGCCAGCAGCCGGGGGACTATGATGGGGGATGAGCAGTTCTTC CASSRGTMMGDEQFF
TRBJ1-2 TRBV2 - medium-sized TGTGCCAGCAGTGAAGTTGGGATTATCCCGACCAACACCTTC CASSEVGIIPTNTF
TRBJ2-1 TRBV21-1 - - TGTGCCAGCAGCCCGTCTGGACTAGCAATCTACAATGAGCAGTTCTTC CASSPSGLAIYNEQFF
TRBJ2-3 TRBV11-3 - few TGTGCCAGCAGCCTCGGGCGTGAAGATACGCAGTATTTT CASSLGREDTQYF
TRBJ1-4 TRBV5-1 - - TGCGCCAGCAGCTTCCAGGGGACGGCAACTAATGAAAAACTGTTTTTT CASSFQGTATNEKLFF
TRBJ2-2 TRBV27 - - TGTGCCAGCAGTTTGCCCGAGGGGGGACCATACACCGGGGAGCTGTTTTTT CASSLPEGGPYTGELFF
TRBJ2-7 TRBV27 - - TGTGCCAGCAGCAGGGAGGGGGGCTTCTACGAGCAGTACTTC CASSREGGFYEQYF
TRBJ1-2 TRBV2 TRBD1 - TGTGCCAGCAGTGGAGGGTCTGCGGGACAGATCTATGGCTACACCTTC CASSGGSAGQIYGYTF
TRBJ2-7 TRBV5-6 - - TGTGCCAGCAGCAGCCCTTTGTTCGAGCAGTACTTC CASSSPLFEQYF
TRBJ1-2 TRBV6-2/TRBV6-3 - - TGTGCCAGCAGCCACCGGGACAACCATGGCTACACCTTC CASSHRDNHGYTF
TRBJ2-7 TRBV11-2 - - TGTGCCAGCAGCTTAAAGGGATACGAGCAGTACTTC CASSLKGYEQYF
TRBJ1-2 TRBV9 - - TGTGCCAGCAGCGTAGATGACGTAGTCTATGGCTACACCTTC CASSVDDVVYGYTF
TRBJ1-1 TRBV2 - once TGTGCCAGCTTTTACAGGGATATGAACACTGAAGCTTTCTTT CASFYRDMNTEAFF
TRBJ1-2 TRBV4-1 - - TGCGCCACTACCCGATCGGGCGGGGGCTACACCTTC CATTRSGGGYTF
TRBJ2-7 TRBV7-9 TRBD2 - TGTGCCAGCAGCTCCGCTAGGGGCGGGAGACAAAATGTATACGAGCAGTACTTC CASSSARGGRQNVYEQYF
TRBJ2-5 TRBV25-1 TRBD1 few TGTGCCAGCAGTGAGGACAGGCCGCCGGGGGAGACCCAGTACTTC CASSEDRPPGETQYF
TRBJ2-5 TRBV7-8 TRBD2 - TGTGCCAGCAGCCCGAGCCGGGCTAGCGGGGGCCCCCCAGAGACCCAGTACTTC CASSPSRASGGPPETQYF
TRBJ2-5 TRBV5-1 TRBD1 - TGCGCCAGCAGCCCCCGACAGGGCGGGTACCAAGAGACCCAGTACTTC CASSPRQGGYQETQYF
TRBJ2-3 TRBV19 TRBD1 - TGTGCCAGTGGAAAGACAGGGCCCACAGATACGCAGTATTTT CASGKTGPTDTQYF
TRBJ2-6 TRBV5-1 - - TGCGCCAGCAGCTTTGGGGGTCCTGGGGCCAACGTCCTGACTTTC CASSFGGPGANVLTF
TRBJ2-3 TRBV6-4 TRBD2 - TGTGCCAGCAGTGTTAGCGGGAGCACCGCAGATACGCAGTATTTT CASSVSGSTADTQYF
TRBJ2-1 TRBV7-3 - - TGTGCCAGCAGCCTTGAGGGGGGTAAGCAGTTCTTC CASSLEGGKQFF
TRBJ2-1 TRBV30 - - TGTGCCTGGAGTTACCTCCAAGGGGGGAAGGGGGAGCAGTTCTTC CAWSYLQGGKGEQFF
TRBJ1-1 TRBV6-5 - - TGTGCCAGCAGTTACGCAATGAACACTGAAGCTTTCTTT CASSYAMNTEAFF
TRBJ1-5 TRBV7-4 TRBD1 - TGTGCCAGCACCTCGGGGGTGACAGGGCACACTACCCAGGATAGCAATCAGCCCCAGCATTTT CASTSGVTGHTTQDSNQPQHF
TRBJ1-1 TRBV6-1 - - TGTGCCAGCAGTGAAATACCCAGGGACACTGAAGCTTTCTTT CASSEIPRDTEAFF
TRBJ2-5 TRBV11-2 TRBD2 - TGTGCCAGCAGCTTAGGGCTAGCGGGCGAGACCCAGTACTTC CASSLGLAGETQYF
TRBJ2-7 TRBV7-3 - - TGTGCCAGCAGCGTACTTGGGGGTAGCGCGCCCTACGAGCAGTACTTC CASSVLGGSAPYEQYF
TRBJ2-3 TRBV27 TRBD1 - TGTGCCATTAAAAAACCGGGACAGGGGCGTACGCAGTATTTT CAIKKPGQGRTQYF
TRBJ2-5 TRBV5-1 TRBD2 - TGCGCCAGCAGCCCTGGACTAGTAGGACAAGAGACCCAGTACTTC CASSPGLVGQETQYF
TRBJ1-1 TRBV4-1 - few TGCGCCAGCAGCCACACGTCAGGGTGGGACACTGAAGCTTTCTTT CASSHTSGWDTEAFF
TRBJ2-2 TRBV7-3 - - TGTGCCAGCAGCTCCTATTTAGGGACTAACACCGGGGAGCTGTTTTTT CASSSYLGTNTGELFF
TRBJ1-1 TRBV7-9 - few TGTGCCAGCAGCACCTACAGCGTGAACACTGAAGCTTTCTTT CASSTYSVNTEAFF
TRBJ1-1 TRBV2 - - TGTGCCAGCAGGAAGTGGCACGAGAACACTGAAGCTTTCTTT CASRKWHENTEAFF
TRBJ2-1 TRBV7-7 - - TGTGCCAGCAGCTTAGCTGGGCAATCGTGGGATGAGCAGTTCTTC CASSLAGQSWDEQFF
TRBJ2-7 TRBV5-6 TRBD1 - TGTGCCAGCAGCTTCTTCGACAGGGACTACGAGCAGTACTTC CASSFFDRDYEQYF
TRBJ1-2 TRBV10-3 - - TGTGCCATCGGCGGGCAGGGGTCTAACTATGGCTACACCTTC CAIGGQGSNYGYTF
TRBJ2-1 TRBV5-1 TRBD2 - TGCGCCAGCAGCTTGGATTTTGGCGGGGGGTACAATGAGCAGTTCTTC CASSLDFGGGYNEQFF
TRBJ2-4 TRBV27 - - TGTGCCAGCAGAGGACTAAGCAAAAACATTCAGTACTTC CASRGLSKNIQYF
TRBJ2-7 TRBV18 TRBD1 - TGTGCCAGCTCACTTGGGACAGGGTTTGAGCAGTACTTC CASSLGTGFEQYF
TRBJ2-1 TRBV15 TRBD2 - TGTGCCACCACCCCGGGCGTAGCGGGAGGGGGGGCCAATGAGCAGTTCTTC CATTPGVAGGGANEQFF
TRBJ2-7 TRBV10-3 - - TGTGCCATCACAGACCGTACCTACGAGCAGTACTTC CAITDRTYEQYF
TRBJ2-7 TRBV5-1 - - TGCGCCAGCAGCTTGGTAGGGGGGCAGTCGTACGAGCAGTACTTC CASSLVGGQSYEQYF
TRBJ2-5 TRBV20-1 TRBD2 - TGCAGTGCGAGTCACGGACTAGCGGGAGTTTTGGAGACCCAGTACTTC CSASHGLAGVLETQYF
TRBJ1-5 TRBV6-2/TRBV6-3 - - TGTGCCAGCAACCCGGTGTGGGATCAGCCCCAGCATTTT CASNPVWDQPQHF
TRBJ2-7 TRBV19 TRBD2 - TGTGCCAGTAGGGCTAGCGGTTCTAGCTCCTACGAGCAGTACTTC CASRASGSSSYEQYF
TRBJ2-1 TRBV11-2 TRBD2 - TGTGCCAGCAGCTCTAGCGGGAGGGCCTTTTACAATGAGCAGTTCTTC CASSSSGRAFYNEQFF
TRBJ2-3 TRBV2 - - TGTGCCAGCAGTGTCGCAGATACGCAGTATTTT CASSVADTQYF
TRBJ1-1 TRBV12-3/TRBV12-4 TRBD1 - TGTGCCAGCAGCATGGACAGGGACATTGAAGCTTTCTTT CASSMDRDIEAFF
TRBJ2-7 TRBV5-1 TRBD1 - TGCGCCAGCAGCTCCCGGACAGGAAACTACGAGCAGTACTTC CASSSRTGNYEQYF
TRBJ2-1 TRBV5-1 - - TGCGCCAGCAGCCCAGGGACAACCGGGGAGCAGTTCTTC CASSPGTTGEQFF